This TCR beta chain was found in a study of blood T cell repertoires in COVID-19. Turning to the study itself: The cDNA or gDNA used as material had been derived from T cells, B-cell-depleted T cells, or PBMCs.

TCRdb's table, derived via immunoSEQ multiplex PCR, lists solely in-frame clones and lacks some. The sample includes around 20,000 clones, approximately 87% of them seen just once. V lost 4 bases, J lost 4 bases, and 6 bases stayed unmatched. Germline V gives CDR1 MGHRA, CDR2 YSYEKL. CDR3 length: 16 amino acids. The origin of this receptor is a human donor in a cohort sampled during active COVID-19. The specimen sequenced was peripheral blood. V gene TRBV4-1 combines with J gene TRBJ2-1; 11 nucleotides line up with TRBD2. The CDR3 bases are TGCGCCAGCAGCCCGTTAGCGGGAGGGCTGTACAATGAGCAGTTCTTC. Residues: CASSPLAGGLYNEQFF.